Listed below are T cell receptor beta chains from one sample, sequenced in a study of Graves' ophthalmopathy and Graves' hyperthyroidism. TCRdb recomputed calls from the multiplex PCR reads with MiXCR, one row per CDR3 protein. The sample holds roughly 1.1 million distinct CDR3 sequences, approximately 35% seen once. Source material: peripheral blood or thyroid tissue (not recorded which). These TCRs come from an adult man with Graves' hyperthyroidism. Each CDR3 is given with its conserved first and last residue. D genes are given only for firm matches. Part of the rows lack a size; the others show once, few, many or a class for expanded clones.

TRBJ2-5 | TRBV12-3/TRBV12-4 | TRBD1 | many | CASSLARGPETQYF | TGTGCCAGCAGTTTAGCCAGGGGGCCGGAGACCCAGTACTTC
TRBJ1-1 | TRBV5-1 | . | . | CASSLGVRAGTEAFF | TGCGCCAGCAGCTTGGGGGTTCGGGCTGGGACTGAAGCTTTCTTT
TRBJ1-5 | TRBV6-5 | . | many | CASRHDTEKPQHF | TGTGCCAGCAGACACGACACCGAGAAACCCCAGCATTTT
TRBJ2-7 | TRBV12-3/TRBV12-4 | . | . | CASSLQLGGRSSYEQYF | TGTGCCAGCAGTTTACAATTAGGGGGGAGGAGCTCCTACGAGCAGTACTTC
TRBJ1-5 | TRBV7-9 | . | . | CASSQDTGRWQPQHF | TGCGCCAGCAGCCAAGACACGGGGCGGTGGCAGCCCCAGCATTTT
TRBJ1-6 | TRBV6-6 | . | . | CASSYSGWTPLHF | TGTGCCAGCAGTTACTCGGGATGGACACCCCTCCACTTT
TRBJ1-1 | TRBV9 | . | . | CASSVVGRTEAFF | TGTGCCAGCAGCGTAGTCGGGAGGACTGAAGCTTTCTTT
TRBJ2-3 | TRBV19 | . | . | CASIPDSYTDTQYF | TGTGCCAGTATTCCGGACAGCTACACAGATACGCAGTATTTT
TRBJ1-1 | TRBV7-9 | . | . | CASSSPRARGEAFF | TGTGCCAGCAGCTCGCCGAGGGCGCGGGGTGAAGCTTTCTTT
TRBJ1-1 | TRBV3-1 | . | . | CASSPRDLAEAFF | TGTGCCAGCAGCCCCAGGGATTTGGCTGAAGCTTTCTTT
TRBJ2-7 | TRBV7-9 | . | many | CASSFGGRLYEQYF | TGTGCCAGCAGCTTCGGCGGGCGGCTTTACGAGCAGTACTTC
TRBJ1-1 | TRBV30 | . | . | CAWSVLVTEAFF | TGTGCCTGGAGTGTCCTGGTCACTGAAGCTTTCTTT
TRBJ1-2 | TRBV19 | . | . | CASSSGPRANGYTF | TGTGCCAGTAGTTCGGGACCCCGAGCAAATGGCTACACCTTC
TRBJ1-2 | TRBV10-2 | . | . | CASIPQAGYGYTF | TGTGCCAGCATACCACAGGCCGGCTATGGCTACACCTTC
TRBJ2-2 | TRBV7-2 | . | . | CASSLIQGRFTGELFF | TGTGCCAGCAGCTTAATTCAGGGGCGGTTCACCGGGGAGCTGTTTTTT
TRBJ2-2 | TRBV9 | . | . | CASSVEGNMGNTGELFF | TGTGCCAGCAGCGTAGAGGGGAATATGGGAAACACCGGGGAGCTGTTTTTT
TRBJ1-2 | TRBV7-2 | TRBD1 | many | CASSSRTGGGSGYTF | TGTGCCAGCAGCTCGAGGACAGGGGGCGGGTCTGGCTACACCTTC
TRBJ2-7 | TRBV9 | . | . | CASSSFRGREKYEQYF | TGTGCCAGCAGTTCCTTCCGGGGGCGGGAGAAATACGAGCAGTACTTC
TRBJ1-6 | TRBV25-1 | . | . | CAKDSQRSYNSPLHF | TGTGCCAAGGACTCCCAAAGGTCCTATAATTCACCCCTCCACTTT
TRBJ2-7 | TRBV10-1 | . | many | CASSEVAGSIYEQYF | TGCGCCAGCAGTGAGGTTGCAGGGTCGATCTACGAGCAGTACTTC
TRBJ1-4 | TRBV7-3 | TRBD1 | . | CASSWGTGVEKLFF | TGTGCCAGCAGCTGGGGGACAGGGGTGGAAAAACTGTTTTTT
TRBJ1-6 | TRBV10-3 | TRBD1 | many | CAISERGGAGGNSPLHF | TGTGCCATCAGTGAGAGGGGTGGGGCAGGGGGTAATTCACCCCTCCACTTT
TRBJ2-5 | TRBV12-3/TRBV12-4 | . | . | CASSEVQSNQPQYF | TGTGCCAGCAGTGAAGTACAGAGCAATCAGCCCCAGTACTTC
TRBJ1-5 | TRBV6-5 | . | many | CASSYVAGRQHF | TGTGCCAGCAGTTACGTGGCAGGCCGGCAGCATTTT
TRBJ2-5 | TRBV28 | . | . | CASKNGHSQETQYF | TGTGCCAGCAAGAATGGACACTCCCAAGAGACCCAGTACTTC
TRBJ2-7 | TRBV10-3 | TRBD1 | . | CAISATGGIGNSYEQYF | TGTGCCATCAGTGCTACAGGGGGGATAGGGAACTCCTACGAGCAGTACTTC
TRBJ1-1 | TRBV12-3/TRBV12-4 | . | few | CASSKGRGRDSGNTEAFF | TGTGCCAGCAGTAAAGGAAGGGGTCGGGACTCAGGTAACACTGAAGCTTTCTTT
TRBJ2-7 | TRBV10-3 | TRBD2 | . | CASSTWPRTSGRAGEQYF | TGTGCCAGCAGCACCTGGCCGAGGACCAGCGGGAGGGCCGGCGAGCAGTACTTC
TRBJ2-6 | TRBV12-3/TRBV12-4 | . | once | CASKGHSGANVLTF | TGTGCCAGCAAGGGTCACTCTGGGGCCAACGTCCTGACTTTC
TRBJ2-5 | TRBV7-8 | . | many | CASSPKRQGDGETQYF | TGTGCCAGCAGCCCGAAAAGGCAGGGTGATGGGGAGACCCAGTACTTC
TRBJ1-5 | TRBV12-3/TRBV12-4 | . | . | CASSDQEQRGNQPQHF | TGTGCCAGCAGTGATCAAGAACAGAGGGGGAATCAGCCCCAGCATTTT
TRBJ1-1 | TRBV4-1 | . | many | CASSVVGSGAEAFF | TGCGCCAGCAGCGTTGTAGGATCCGGTGCTGAAGCTTTCTTT
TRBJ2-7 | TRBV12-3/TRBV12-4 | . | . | CASSSGTPVLYF | TGTGCCAGCAGTTCTGGGACACCCGTGCTGTACTTC
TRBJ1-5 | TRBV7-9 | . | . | CASSHTGGGLYQPQHF | TGTGCCAGCAGCCATACTGGTGGGGGGCTCTATCAGCCCCAGCATTTT
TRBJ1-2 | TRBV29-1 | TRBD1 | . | CSVGGLVGGESGNTF | TGCAGCGTTGGTGGATTAGTAGGGGGCGAATCTGGAAACACCTTC
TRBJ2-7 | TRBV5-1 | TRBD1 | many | CASSLAGTDYEQYF | TGTGCCAGCAGCTTGGCCGGGACAGACTACGAGCAGTACTTC
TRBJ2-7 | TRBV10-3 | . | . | CASRSRQLAYEQYF | TGTGCCAGCAGAAGCCGACAGCTAGCCTACGAGCAGTACTTC
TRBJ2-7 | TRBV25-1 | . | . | CASALGAYEQYF | TGTGCCAGCGCTTTGGGGGCCTACGAGCAGTACTTC
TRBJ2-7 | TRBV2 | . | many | CASSDGFTTNTYEQYF | TGTGCCAGCAGTGACGGGTTCACAACCAATACCTACGAGCAGTACTTC
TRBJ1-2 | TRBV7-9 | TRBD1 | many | CASSVSGTGRNSDYGYTF | TGTGCCAGCAGCGTATCCGGGACAGGACGGAATTCTGACTATGGCTACACCTTC